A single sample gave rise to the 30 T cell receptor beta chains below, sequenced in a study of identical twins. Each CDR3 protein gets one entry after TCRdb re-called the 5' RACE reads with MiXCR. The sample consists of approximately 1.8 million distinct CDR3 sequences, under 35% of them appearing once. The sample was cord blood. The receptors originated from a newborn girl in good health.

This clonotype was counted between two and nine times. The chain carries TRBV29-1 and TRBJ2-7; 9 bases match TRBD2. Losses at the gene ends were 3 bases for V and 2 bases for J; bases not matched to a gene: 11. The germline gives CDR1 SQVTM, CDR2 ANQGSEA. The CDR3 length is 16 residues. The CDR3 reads CSVEKVAGEGTYEQYF. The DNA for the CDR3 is TGCAGCGTTGAGAAGGTAGCGGGAGAGGGGACCTACGAGCAGTACTTC.

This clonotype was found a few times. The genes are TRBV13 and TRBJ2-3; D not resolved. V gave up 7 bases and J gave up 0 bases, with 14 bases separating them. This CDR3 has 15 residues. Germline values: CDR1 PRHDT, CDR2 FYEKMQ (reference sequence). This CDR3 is CASTLETRSTDTQYF. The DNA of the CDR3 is TGTGCCAGCACCCTTGAGACCCGCAGCACAGATACGCAGTATTTT.

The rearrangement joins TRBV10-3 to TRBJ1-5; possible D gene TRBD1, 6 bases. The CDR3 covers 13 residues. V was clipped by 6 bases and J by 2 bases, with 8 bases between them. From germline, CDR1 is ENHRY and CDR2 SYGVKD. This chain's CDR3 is CAIRSGGNQPQHF. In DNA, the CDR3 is TGTGCCATCAGGTCAGGGGGCAATCAGCCCCAGCATTTT.

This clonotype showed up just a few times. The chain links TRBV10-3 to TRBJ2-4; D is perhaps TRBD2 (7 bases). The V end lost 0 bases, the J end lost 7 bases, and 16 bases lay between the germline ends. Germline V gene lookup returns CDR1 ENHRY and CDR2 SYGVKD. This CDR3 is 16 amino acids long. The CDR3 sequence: CAISESGGTWGNIQYF. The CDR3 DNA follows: TGTGCCATCAGTGAGTCCGGGGGGACATGGGGGAACATTCAGTACTTC.

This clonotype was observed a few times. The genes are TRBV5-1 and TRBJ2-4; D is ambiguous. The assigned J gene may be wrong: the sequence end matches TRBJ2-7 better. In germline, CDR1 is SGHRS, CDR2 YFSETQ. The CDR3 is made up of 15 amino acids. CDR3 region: CASSFGRYPSYEQYF. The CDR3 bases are TGCGCCAGCAGCTTCGGTAGGTACCCATCCTACGAGCAGTACTTC.

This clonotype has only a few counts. In DNA form, the CDR3 reads TGCAGTGCTAGACCACGGAGGGACAGGGGGCAGGAGACCCAGTACTTC. This encodes CSARPRRDRGQETQYF. This chain connects TRBV20-1 to TRBJ2-5; 12 bases line up with TRBD1. CDR1 and CDR2 (germline): DFQATT, SNEGSKA (reference sequence). J was trimmed by 5 bases and V by 2 bases; bases with no gene match: 9. This CDR3 has 16 residues.

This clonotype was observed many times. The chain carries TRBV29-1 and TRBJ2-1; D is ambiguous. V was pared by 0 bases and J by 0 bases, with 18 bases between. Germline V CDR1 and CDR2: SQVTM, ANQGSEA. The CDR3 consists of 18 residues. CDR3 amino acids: CSVEDTLGWLSSYNEQFF. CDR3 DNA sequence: TGCAGCGTTGAAGATACCTTGGGTTGGCTCTCCTCCTACAATGAGCAGTTCTTC.

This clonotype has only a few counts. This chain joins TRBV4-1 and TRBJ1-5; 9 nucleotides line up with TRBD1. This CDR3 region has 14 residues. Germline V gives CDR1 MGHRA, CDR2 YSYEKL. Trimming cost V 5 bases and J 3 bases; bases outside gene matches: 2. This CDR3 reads CASSDRGVNQPQHF. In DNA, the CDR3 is TGCGCCAGCAGCGACAGGGGGGTCAATCAGCCCCAGCATTTT.

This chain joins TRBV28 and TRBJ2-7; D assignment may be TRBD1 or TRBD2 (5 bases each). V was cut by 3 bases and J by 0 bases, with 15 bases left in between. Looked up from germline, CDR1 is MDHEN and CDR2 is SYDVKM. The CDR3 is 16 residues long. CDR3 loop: CASSFSGTDPSYEQYF. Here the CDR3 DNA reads TGTGCCAGCAGTTTCTCAGGGACGGATCCCTCCTACGAGCAGTACTTC.

Here the CDR3 DNA reads TGTGCCAGCAGCCACGGACTAGTAGGGAGAGATACGCAGTATTTT. This translates into CASSHGLVGRDTQYF. This chain uses TRBV4-2 with TRBJ2-3, with TRBD2 identical over 7 bases. The V segment lost 3 bases and the J segment 5 bases; nucleotides outside the gene matches: 8. The CDR3 spans 15 residues. Looked up from germline, CDR1 is LGHNA and CDR2 is YNFKEQ.

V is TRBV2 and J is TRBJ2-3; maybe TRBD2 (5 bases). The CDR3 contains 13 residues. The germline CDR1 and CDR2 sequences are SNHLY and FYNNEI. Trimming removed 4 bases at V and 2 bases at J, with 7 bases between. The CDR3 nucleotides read TGTGCCAGCAGTGGGGAGTTCACAGATACGCAGTATTTT. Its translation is CASSGEFTDTQYF.

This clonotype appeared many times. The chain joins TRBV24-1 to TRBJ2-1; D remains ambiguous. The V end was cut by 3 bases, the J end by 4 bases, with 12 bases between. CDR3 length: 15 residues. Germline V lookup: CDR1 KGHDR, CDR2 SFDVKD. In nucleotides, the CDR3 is TGTGCCACCAGTGATCCTCATCAAGGATACAATGAGCAGTTCTTC. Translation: CATSDPHQGYNEQFF.

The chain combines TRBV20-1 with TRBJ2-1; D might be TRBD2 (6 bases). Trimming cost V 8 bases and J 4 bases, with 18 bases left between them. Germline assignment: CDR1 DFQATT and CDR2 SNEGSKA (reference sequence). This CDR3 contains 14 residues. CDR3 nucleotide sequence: TGCAGTACACCCCGGGAGACTCGTTACAATGAGCAGTTCTTC. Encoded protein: CSTPRETRYNEQFF.

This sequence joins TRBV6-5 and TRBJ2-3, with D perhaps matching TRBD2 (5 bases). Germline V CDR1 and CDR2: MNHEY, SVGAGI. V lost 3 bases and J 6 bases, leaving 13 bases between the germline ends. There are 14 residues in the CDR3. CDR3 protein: CASSYFREGDTQYF. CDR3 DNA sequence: TGTGCCAGCAGTTATTTCCGGGAAGGTGATACGCAGTATTTT.

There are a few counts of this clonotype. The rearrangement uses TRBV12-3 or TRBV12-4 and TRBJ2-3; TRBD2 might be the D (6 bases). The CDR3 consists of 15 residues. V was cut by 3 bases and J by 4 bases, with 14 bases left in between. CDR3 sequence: CASSFIGSGADTQYF. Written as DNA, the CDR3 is TGTGCCAGCAGTTTTATTGGTAGCGGCGCAGATACGCAGTATTTT.

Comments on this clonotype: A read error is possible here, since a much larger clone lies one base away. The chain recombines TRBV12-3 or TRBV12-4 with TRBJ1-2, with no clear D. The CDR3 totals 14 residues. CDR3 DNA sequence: TGTGCCAACAGTTCCACGGACCGTGGGTATGGCTACACCTTC. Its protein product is CANSSTDRGYGYTF.

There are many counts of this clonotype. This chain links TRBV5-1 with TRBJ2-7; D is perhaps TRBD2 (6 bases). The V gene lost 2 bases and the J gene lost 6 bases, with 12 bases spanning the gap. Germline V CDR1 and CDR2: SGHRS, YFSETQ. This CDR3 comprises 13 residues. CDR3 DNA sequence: TGCGCCAGCAGCTTAGGAGGGAGAACCGAGCAGTACTTC. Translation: CASSLGGRTEQYF.

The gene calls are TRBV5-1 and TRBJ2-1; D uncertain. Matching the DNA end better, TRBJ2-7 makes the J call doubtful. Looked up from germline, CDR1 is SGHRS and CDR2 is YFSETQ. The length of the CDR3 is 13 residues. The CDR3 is CASSYYSYNEQYF. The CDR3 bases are TGCGCCAGCAGCTACTACTCCTACAATGAGCAGTACTTC.

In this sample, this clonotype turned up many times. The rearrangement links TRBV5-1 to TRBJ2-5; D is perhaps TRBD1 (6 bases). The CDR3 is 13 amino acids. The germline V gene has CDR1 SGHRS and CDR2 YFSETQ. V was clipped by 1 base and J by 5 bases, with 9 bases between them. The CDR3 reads CASSLNRVETQYF. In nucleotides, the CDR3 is TGCGCCAGCAGCTTGAACAGGGTCGAGACCCAGTACTTC. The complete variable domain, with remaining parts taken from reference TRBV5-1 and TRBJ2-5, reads KAGVTQTPRYLIKTRGQQVTLSCSPISGHRSVSWYQQTPGQGLQFLFEYFSETQRNKGNFPGRFSGRQFSNSRSEMNVSTLELGDSALYLCASSLNRVETQYFGPGTRLLVL.

The CDR3 sequence: CSAIPGQRSTDTQYF. In nucleotides, the CDR3 is TGCAGTGCTATACCGGGACAACGCAGCACAGATACGCAGTATTTT. The chain combines TRBV20-1 with TRBJ2-3, with D perhaps matching TRBD1 (6 bases). CDR3 length: 15 amino acids. In germline, CDR1 is DFQATT, CDR2 SNEGSKA (reference sequence). V was cut by 4 bases and J by 0 bases, with 14 bases left in between.

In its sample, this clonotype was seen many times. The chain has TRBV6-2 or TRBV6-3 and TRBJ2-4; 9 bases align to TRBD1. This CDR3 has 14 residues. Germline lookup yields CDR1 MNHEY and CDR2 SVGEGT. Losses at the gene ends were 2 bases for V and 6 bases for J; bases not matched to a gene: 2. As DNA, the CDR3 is TGTGCCAGCAGTTACCTGGGACAGGGAAACATTCAGTACTTC. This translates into CASSYLGQGNIQYF.

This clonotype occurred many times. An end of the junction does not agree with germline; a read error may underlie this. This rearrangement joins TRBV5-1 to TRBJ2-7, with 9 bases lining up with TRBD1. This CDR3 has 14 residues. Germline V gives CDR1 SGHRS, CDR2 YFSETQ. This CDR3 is CASSLGTGPYEQYF. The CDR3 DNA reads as TGTGCCAGCAGTTTAGGGACAGGGCCCTACGAGCAGTACTTC.

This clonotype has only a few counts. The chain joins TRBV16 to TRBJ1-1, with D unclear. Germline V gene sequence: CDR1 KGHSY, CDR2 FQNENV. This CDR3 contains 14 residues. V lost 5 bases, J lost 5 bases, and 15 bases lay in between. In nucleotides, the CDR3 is TGTGCCAGCAGCTTCCTCGGTAGGCGGACTGAAGCTTTCTTT. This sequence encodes CASSFLGRRTEAFF.

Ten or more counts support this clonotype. Written as DNA, the CDR3 is TGTGCCAGCAGCAATTCCAGGCGGCTGTACAATGAGCAGTTCTTC. Its translation: CASSNSRRLYNEQFF. The chain carries TRBV21-1 and TRBJ2-1; the table's D call of TRBD1 was not tested on the DNA. TRBV21-1 is recorded as a pseudogene. The CDR3 runs 15 residues.

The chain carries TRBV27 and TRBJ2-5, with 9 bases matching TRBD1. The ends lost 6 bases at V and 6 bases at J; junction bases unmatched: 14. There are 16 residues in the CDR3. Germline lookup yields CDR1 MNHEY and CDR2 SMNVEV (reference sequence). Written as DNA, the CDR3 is TGTGCCAGCAGCGACCGGATACAGGGGGCTATAAAGACCCAGTACTTC. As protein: CASSDRIQGAIKTQYF.

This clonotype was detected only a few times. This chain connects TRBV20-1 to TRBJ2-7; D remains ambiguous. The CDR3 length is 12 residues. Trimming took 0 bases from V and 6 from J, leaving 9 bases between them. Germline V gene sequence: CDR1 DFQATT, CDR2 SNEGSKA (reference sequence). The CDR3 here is CSARDRRSEQYF. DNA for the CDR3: TGCAGTGCTAGAGACCGCCGGAGCGAGCAGTACTTC.

Here the CDR3 DNA reads TGCGCCAGCAGCTTGCAGGGACAGGGAACCTACGAGCGGTACTTC. Encoded protein: CASSLQGQGTYERYF. The chain employs TRBV5-1 and TRBJ2-5; 9 nucleotides line up with TRBD1. Losses at the gene ends were 1 base for V and 13 bases for J; bases not matched to a gene: 14. The germline V gene encodes CDR1 SGHRS and CDR2 YFSETQ. CDR3 length: 15 amino acids.

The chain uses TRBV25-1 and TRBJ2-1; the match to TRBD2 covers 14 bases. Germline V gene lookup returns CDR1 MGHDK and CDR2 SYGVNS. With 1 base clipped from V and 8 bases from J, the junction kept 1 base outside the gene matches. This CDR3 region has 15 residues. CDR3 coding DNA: TGTGCCAGCAGTGAATGGGGACTAGCGGGAGATGAGCAGTTCTTC. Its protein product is CASSEWGLAGDEQFF.

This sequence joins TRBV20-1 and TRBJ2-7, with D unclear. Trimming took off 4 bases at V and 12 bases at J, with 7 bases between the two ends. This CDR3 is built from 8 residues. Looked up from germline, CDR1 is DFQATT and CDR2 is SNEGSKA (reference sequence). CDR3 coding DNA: TGCAGTGCTATTGCAGGGTACTTC. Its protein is CSAIAGYF.

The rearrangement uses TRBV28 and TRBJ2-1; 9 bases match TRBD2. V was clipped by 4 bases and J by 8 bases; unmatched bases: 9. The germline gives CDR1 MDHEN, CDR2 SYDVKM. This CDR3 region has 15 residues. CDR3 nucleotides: TGTGCCAGCAGTTCTGAAGCGGGAGGCGTGGATGAGCAGTTCTTC. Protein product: CASSSEAGGVDEQFF.